This T cell receptor (beta chain) was identified in a study of long-term antiretroviral therapy in people with HIV. Study-level findings and limits: Narrower CDR3 length ranges marked HIV repertoires relative to controls. Blood, drawn from about 2004 to 2017, may reflect older ART regimens.

As concerns this clone: No antigen is known for it.

Germline V gives CDR1 SGHVS, CDR2 FQNEAQ. CDR3 length: 15 amino acids. Losses at the gene ends were 5 bases for V and 1 base for J; bases not matched to a gene: 7. The run of the v3.0 immunoSEQ assay was at survey level. TCRdb's copy holds only in-frame clones and misses some; the assay was immunoSEQ multiplex PCR. The sample contains 42,000 or so clones, roughly 90% of which appear only once. Sampling of each donor yielded at least one pre-ART PBMC sample and at least two post-ART PBMC samples. Specimens carried roughly 0.95-10 million cryopreserved PBMC before DNA extraction. The rearrangement joins TRBV7-8 to TRBJ2-5; 7 bases are a match to TRBD2. This specimen consisted of unsorted PBMCs, obtained 1.2 years after starting antiretroviral therapy. This clonotype was obtained from a woman aged 50 to 60 with HIV. The CDR3 region is CASSPQAGSQETQYF. The CDR3 DNA follows: TGTGCCAGCAGCCCACAAGCGGGGTCCCAAGAGACCCAGTACTTC.